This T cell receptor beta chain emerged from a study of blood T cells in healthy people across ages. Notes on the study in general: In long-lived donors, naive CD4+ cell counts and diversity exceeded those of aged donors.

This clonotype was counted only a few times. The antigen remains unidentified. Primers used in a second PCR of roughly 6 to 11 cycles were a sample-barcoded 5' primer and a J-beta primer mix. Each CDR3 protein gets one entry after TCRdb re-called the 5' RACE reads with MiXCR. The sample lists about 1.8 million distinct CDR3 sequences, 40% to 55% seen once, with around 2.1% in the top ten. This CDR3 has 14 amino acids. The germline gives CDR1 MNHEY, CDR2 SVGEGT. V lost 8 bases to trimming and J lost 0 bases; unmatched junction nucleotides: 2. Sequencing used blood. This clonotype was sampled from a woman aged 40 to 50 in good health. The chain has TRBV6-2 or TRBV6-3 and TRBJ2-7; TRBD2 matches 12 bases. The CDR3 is CASQLAGGSYEQYF. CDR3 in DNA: TGTGCCAGCCAACTAGCGGGGGGCTCCTACGAGCAGTACTTC.